What follows are 20 T cell receptor beta chains derived from one specimen sequenced in a study of prognosis after radiotherapy for stage I lung cancer (dated by TCRdb to about 2021). Sequencing relied on an Illumina HiSeq 3000. Two rounds of multiplex PCR were used to amplify the TCR beta CDR3 region from genomic DNA. In the first round of PCR, primers specific to each TRBV and TRBJ gene were used, and the primer sequences are filed in Chinese patent CN105087789A. The public reads were quality trimmed at Q25 with fastp and then assembled into clones with MiXCR by TCRdb, keeping productive beta chains. Rows merge per CDR3 protein into single entries with the most common DNA and genes. Here the sample has about 25,000 distinct CDR3 sequences; about 40% occur a single time. The ten top clones hold approximately 21% of the sample. The material sequenced was PBMCs, taken before or after stereotactic body radiation therapy (not recorded which). These receptors were collected from a donor aged 50 or older with non-small cell lung cancer.

On this clonotype: The junction departs from germline at one end; a sequencing error may be responsible. The V and J genes are TRBV6-1 and TRBJ2-2; D may be TRBD1 or TRBD2 (5 bases each). Germline loops: CDR1 MNHNS, CDR2 SASEGT. The CDR3 is made up of 14 amino acids. The DNA for the CDR3 is TGTGCCAACAGTGAGGGGTCTCACACCGGGGAGCTGTTTTTT. Translated, it gives CANSEGSHTGELFF.

The CDR3 loop is CASSLGTNTDTQYF. For the CDR3, the DNA is TGCGCCAGCAGCTTGGGGACTAACACAGATACGCAGTATTTT. The rearrangement joins TRBV5-1 to TRBJ2-3; D may be TRBD2 (6 bases). The CDR3 contains 14 residues. Trimming took 0 bases from V and 2 from J, leaving 7 bases between them. CDR1 SGHRS and CDR2 YFSETQ come from the germline V gene.

The V gene is TRBV20-1, the J gene TRBJ2-3, with a tentative D call TRBD2 (6 bases). The CDR3 loop spans 14 amino acids. Germline-derived CDR1 and CDR2 are DFQATT and SNEGSKA (reference sequence). The germline V and J ends were trimmed by 3 bases and 7 bases, with 17 bases remaining between them. CDR3 DNA sequence: TGCAGTGCTAGGCTAGGCGGGAACATATATACGCAGTATTTT. This translates into CSARLGGNIYTQYF.

The table lists this clonotype with many counts. This chain joins TRBV30 and TRBJ2-3; D is unclear. The ends were cut back, 0 bases at V and 1 base at J, with 2 bases in the middle. Germline values: CDR1 GTSNPN, CDR2 SVGIG (reference sequence). The CDR3 totals 12 residues. The CDR3 spells CAWSVGTDTQYF. The CDR3 DNA reads as TGTGCCTGGAGTGTAGGCACAGATACGCAGTATTTT.

This clonotype was found once. At one boundary the junction diverges from the germline segment, which might be a read error. The chain uses TRBV24-1 and TRBJ2-3; D is possibly TRBD1 or TRBD2 (5 bases each). The germline gives CDR1 KGHDR, CDR2 SFDVKD. This CDR3 is built from 14 residues. The CDR3 is CATKGTTRTYTQYF. DNA for the CDR3: TGTGCCACCAAAGGGACGACACGCACATATACGCAGTATTTT.

This clonotype was observed many times. The J gene is TRBJ1-1, the V gene TRBV7-8; D is possibly TRBD1 (5 bases). The germline V gene encodes CDR1 SGHVS and CDR2 FQNEAQ. CDR3 length equals 13 residues. V dropped 0 bases and J dropped 6 bases, with 8 bases sitting between them. CDR3 sequence: CASSLAWGAEAFF. The CDR3 coding sequence is TGTGCCAGCAGCTTAGCGTGGGGGGCTGAAGCTTTCTTT. Filled out from reference TRBV7-8 and TRBJ1-1, the complete variable domain reads GAGVSQSPRYKVAKRGQDVALRCDPISGHVSLFWYQQALGQGPEFLTYFQNEAQLDKSGLPSDRFFAERPEGSVSTLKIQRTQQEDSAVYLCASSLAWGAEAFFGQGTRLTVV.

About this clonotype itself: With only one base between it and a far larger clone, this is likely a read error. The CDR3: CASSALGEGLTWELFF. The DNA for the CDR3 is TGTGCCAGCAGTGCCTTGGGGGAGGGCCTCACCTGGGAGCTGTTTTTT. The chain recombines TRBV6-8 with TRBJ2-2; 7 bases map to TRBD2. This CDR3 spans 16 amino acids. Germline-derived CDR1 and CDR2 are MNHGY and SAAAGT.

This clonotype came up many times. The genes are TRBV14 and TRBJ2-7; 7 bases agree with TRBD1. The CDR3 length is 15 residues. Germline CDR1 and CDR2: SGHDN and FVKESK. The V and J ends lost 4 bases and 0 bases, in that order; junction bases with no gene match: 6. The CDR3 DNA is TGTGCCAGCAGCCCACTAGGACAGGACTCCTACGAGCAGTACTTC. As protein: CASSPLGQDSYEQYF.

This clonotype is labeled medium-sized. The J gene is TRBJ2-7, the V gene TRBV6-1; D perhaps matches TRBD2 (6 bases). Trimming removed 5 bases from V and 4 bases from J, with 21 bases in between. The germline V gene encodes CDR1 MNHNS and CDR2 SASEGT. CDR3 length equals 16 residues. CDR3 in amino acids: CASSPGSTRNRYEQYF. The DNA of the CDR3 is TGTGCCAGCAGTCCGGGATCGACTAGGAACAGGTACGAGCAGTACTTC.

The rearrangement links TRBV19 to TRBJ2-3; D is unresolved. This CDR3 is 14 amino acids long. Trimming shortened V by 6 bases and J by 2 bases, and 12 bases separated the two germline ends. Looked up from germline, CDR1 is LNHDA and CDR2 is SQIVND (reference sequence). In nucleotides, the CDR3 is TGTGCCAGTAGGTCTCGGTGGGTCACAGATACGCAGTATTTT. Amino acids: CASRSRWVTDTQYF.

J is TRBJ1-1 and V is TRBV6-2 or TRBV6-3; weak D call: TRBD1 (6 bases). The CDR3 consists of 15 residues. In germline, CDR1 is MNHEY, CDR2 SVGEGT. The V and J ends lost 9 bases and 4 bases respectively, with 21 bases between them. DNA for the CDR3: TGTGCCAGTAGAAGACACAGGGCCGAACCCACTGAAGCTTTCTTT. This encodes CASRRHRAEPTEAFF.

This clonotype has more than one count but fewer than ten. A far larger clone differs by one base, so this is likely a read error. V gene TRBV6-1 combines with J gene TRBJ2-7; a possible D gene is TRBD2 (5 bases). Trimming removed 5 bases at V and 6 bases at J, with 14 bases between. The length of the CDR3 is 13 residues. CDR1 is MNHNS and CDR2 is SASEGT in the germline V gene. CDR3 sequence reads: CASSHPPGVEQYF. DNA of the CDR3: TGTGCCAGCAGTCACCCCCCCGGGGTCGAGCAGTACTTC.

The chain has TRBV15 and TRBJ2-1; 8 bases are a match to TRBD2. Trimming cost V 7 bases and J 7 bases; bases outside gene matches: 9. This CDR3 has 14 amino acids. Germline CDR1 reads LNHNV; CDR2 reads YYDKDF (reference sequence). CDR3 in DNA: TGTGCCACCATCAGGAGGACTAGCTTTAATGAGCAGTTCTTC. Translating it yields CATIRRTSFNEQFF.

This chain links TRBV6-2 or TRBV6-3 with TRBJ1-6; TRBD1 might be the D (5 bases). From germline, CDR1 is MNHEY and CDR2 SVGEGT. CDR3 length: 13 residues. Trimming stripped 5 bases from V and 7 bases from J, with 9 bases between. CDR3 protein: CASSNGGNSPLHF. The CDR3, as DNA: TGTGCCAGCAGTAACGGGGGGAATTCACCCCTCCACTTT.

In this sample, this clonotype turned up once. The gene calls are TRBV6-2 or TRBV6-3 and TRBJ1-2; TRBD1 might be the D (6 bases). The germline V gene has CDR1 MNHEY and CDR2 SVGEGT. The V end lost 5 bases, the J end lost 4 bases, and 20 bases lay between the germline ends. The CDR3 consists of 16 residues. Here the CDR3 DNA reads TGTGCCAGCAGTGATATAGCAGGGGAAGTTGGCTATGGCTACACCTTC. Its translation: CASSDIAGEVGYGYTF.

This clonotype was counted ten times or more. The genes are TRBV20-1 and TRBJ2-3; 10 bases align to TRBD1. The V gene's germline CDR1 is DFQATT and CDR2 SNEGSKA (reference sequence). Trimming removed 5 bases from V and 7 bases from J; junction bases left unmatched: 9. The CDR3 contains 14 residues. This CDR3 is CSASRDRGSNTQYF. The DNA of the CDR3 is TGCAGTGCTTCCCGGGACAGGGGTTCAAATACGCAGTATTTT.

This chain connects TRBV19 to TRBJ2-7; a weak D match, TRBD2 (6 bases). The CDR3 extends over 14 amino acids. Germline V lookup: CDR1 LNHDA, CDR2 SQIVND (reference sequence). Trimming stripped 5 bases from V and 2 bases from J, with 13 bases between. The CDR3 DNA is TGTGCCAGTAGTGGGCGGGGCATACCCTACGAGCAGTACTTC. Amino acids: CASSGRGIPYEQYF. The whole variable domain, remainder taken from reference TRBV19 and TRBJ2-7, is DGGITQSPKYLFRKEGQNVTLSCEQNLNHDAMYWYRQDPGQGLRLIYYSQIVNDFQKGDIAEGYSVSREKKESFPLTVTSAQKNPTAFYLCASSGRGIPYEQYFGPGTRLTVT.

This clonotype was detected many times. The gene calls are TRBV12-3 or TRBV12-4 and TRBJ2-7; the match to TRBD2 covers 10 bases. J gave up 3 bases and V 3 bases, and 2 bases lay outside the gene matches. This CDR3 spans 14 amino acids. The CDR3 DNA is TGTGCCAGCAGTTTTTCTAGCGGGAGCTACGAGCAGTACTTC. Translated: CASSFSSGSYEQYF.

This clonotype was counted many times. The CDR3, as DNA: TGTGCCAGCAGCTTAGGCAGGGATGAAAAACTGTTTTTT. As protein: CASSLGRDEKLFF. The rearrangement joins TRBV11-2 to TRBJ1-4, with D possibly matching TRBD1 (5 bases). There are 13 residues in the CDR3. Germline V lookup: CDR1 SGHAT, CDR2 FQNNGV. The V end lost 1 base, the J end lost 6 bases, and 6 bases lay between the germline ends.

This clonotype appeared many times. The chain combines TRBV4-1 with TRBJ1-5; 11 bases map to TRBD1. Trimming removed 2 bases from V and 6 bases from J; junction bases left unmatched: 9. The V gene's germline CDR1 is MGHRA and CDR2 YSYEKL. The CDR3 consists of 17 residues. Written as DNA, the CDR3 is TGCGCCAGCAGCCAAAATGCCGGGACAGGGGGTTTTCAGCCCCAGCATTTT. Its translation is CASSQNAGTGGFQPQHF.